The T cell receptor (beta chain) under discussion was sequenced for a study of tumor-infiltrating lymphocytes in primary liver carcinoma. Overall study: Cases comprised patients with primary liver carcinoma who received surgical resection. Study observations and caveats: Tumor-adjacent and tumor-blood pairs displayed less overlap than did pairs of tumor regions. Tumor tissue displayed a significantly greater top-250-clone fraction than blood (p = 0.039).

The source of the blood RNA was unsorted whole blood, and germline DNA was extracted as well. The patients, who had chronic HBV infection, were treatment-naive (untreated). Remarks on this clonotype: What it binds is not known.

Reverse transcription of roughly 480 ng total RNA with a constant-region primer produced TCR beta cDNA. Investigators got TCR beta libraries out of three nested multiplex PCR rounds, done with slightly modified ARM-PCR. A single record per CDR3 protein comes from TCRdb applying MiXCR to the multiplex PCR reads. The sample has hundreds of thousands of distinct CDR3 sequences; around three fifths are singletons. The TCR sequence derives from a woman aged 25 to 39 with primary liver carcinoma and hepatitis B virus infection. Input material: peripheral blood.

CDR3 loop: CASRVDRNTEAFF. CDR3 nucleotides: TGTGCCAGCAGGGTCGACAGAAACACTGAAGCTTTCTTT. The chain is built from TRBV6-1 and TRBJ1-1, with TRBD1 as a possible D gene (5 bases). This CDR3 is built from 13 residues. The V end lost 6 bases, the J end lost 2 bases, and 10 bases lay between the germline ends. In germline, CDR1 is MNHNS, CDR2 SASEGT.